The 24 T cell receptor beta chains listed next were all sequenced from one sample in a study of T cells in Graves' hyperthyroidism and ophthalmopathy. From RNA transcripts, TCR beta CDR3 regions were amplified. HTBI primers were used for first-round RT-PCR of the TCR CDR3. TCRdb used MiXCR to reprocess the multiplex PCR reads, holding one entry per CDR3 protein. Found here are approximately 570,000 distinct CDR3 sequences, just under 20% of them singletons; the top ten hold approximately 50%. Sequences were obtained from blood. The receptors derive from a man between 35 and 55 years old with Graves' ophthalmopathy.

Here the CDR3 DNA reads TGTGCCAGCAGTTCCGGACGGGGAGGCGCGGGAGAGGTTGAGCAGTACTTC. It yields the protein CASSSGRGGAGEVEQYF. The V call is TRBV13, the J call TRBJ2-7; 7 bases align to TRBD2. Germline loops: CDR1 PRHDT, CDR2 FYEKMQ (reference sequence). The CDR3 has 17 amino acids. V shed 6 bases and J 7 bases; nucleotides not matched to a gene: 21. Full variable domain (rest looked up from reference TRBV13 and TRBJ2-7): AAGVIQSPRHLIKEKRETATLKCYPIPRHDTVYWYQQGPGQDPQFLISFYEKMQSDKGSIPDRFSAQQFSDYHSELNMSSLELGDSALYFCASSSGRGGAGEVEQYFGPGTRLTVT.

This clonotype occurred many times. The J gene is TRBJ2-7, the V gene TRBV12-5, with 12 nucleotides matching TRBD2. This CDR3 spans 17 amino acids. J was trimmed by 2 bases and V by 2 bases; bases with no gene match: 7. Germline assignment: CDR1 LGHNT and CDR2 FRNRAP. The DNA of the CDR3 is TGTGCTAGTGGTTTGCTCAAGGGACTAGCGGGTGCCTACGAGCAGTACTTC. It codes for CASGLLKGLAGAYEQYF.

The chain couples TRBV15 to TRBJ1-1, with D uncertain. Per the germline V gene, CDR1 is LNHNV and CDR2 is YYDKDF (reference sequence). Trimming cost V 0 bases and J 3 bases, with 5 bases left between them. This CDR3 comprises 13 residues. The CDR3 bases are TGTGCCACCAGCAGAGATCGTCACACTGAAGCTTTCTTT. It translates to CATSRDRHTEAFF.

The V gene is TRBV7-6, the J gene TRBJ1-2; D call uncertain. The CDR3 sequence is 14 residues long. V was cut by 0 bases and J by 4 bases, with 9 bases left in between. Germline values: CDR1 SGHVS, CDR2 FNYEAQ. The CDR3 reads CASSLAHRGYGYTF. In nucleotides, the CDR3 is TGTGCCAGCAGCTTAGCGCACCGCGGCTATGGCTACACCTTC.

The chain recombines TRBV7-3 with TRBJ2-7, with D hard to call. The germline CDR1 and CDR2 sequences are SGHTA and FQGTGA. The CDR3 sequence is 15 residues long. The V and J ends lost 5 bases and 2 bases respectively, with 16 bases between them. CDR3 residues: CASSALVGRTYEQYF. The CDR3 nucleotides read TGTGCCAGCAGCGCACTGGTGGGTAGGACCTACGAGCAGTACTTC. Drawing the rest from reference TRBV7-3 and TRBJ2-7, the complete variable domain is GAGVSQTPSNKVTEKGKYVELRCDPISGHTALYWYRQSLGQGPEFLIYFQGTGAADDSGLPNDRFFAVRPEGSVSTLKIQRTERGDSAVYLCASSALVGRTYEQYFGPGTRLTVT.

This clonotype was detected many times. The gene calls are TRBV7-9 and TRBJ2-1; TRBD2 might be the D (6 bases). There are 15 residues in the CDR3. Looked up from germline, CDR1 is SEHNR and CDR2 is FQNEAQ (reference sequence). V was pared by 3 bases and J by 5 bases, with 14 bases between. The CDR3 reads CASSLPGTPDNEQFF. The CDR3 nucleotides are TGTGCCAGCAGCTTGCCCGGGACTCCGGACAATGAGCAGTTCTTC.

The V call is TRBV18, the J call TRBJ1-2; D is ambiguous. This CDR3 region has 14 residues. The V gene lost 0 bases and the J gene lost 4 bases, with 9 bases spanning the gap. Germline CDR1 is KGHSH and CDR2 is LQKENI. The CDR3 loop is CASSPPHLGYGYTF. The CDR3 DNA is TGTGCCAGCTCACCACCTCATCTCGGCTATGGCTACACCTTC. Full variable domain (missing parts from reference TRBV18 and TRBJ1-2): NAGVMQNPRHLVRRRGQEARLRCSPMKGHSHVYWYRQLPEEGLKFMVYLQKENIIDESGMPKERFSAEFPKEGPSILRIQQVVRGDSAAYFCASSPPHLGYGYTFGSGTRLTVV.

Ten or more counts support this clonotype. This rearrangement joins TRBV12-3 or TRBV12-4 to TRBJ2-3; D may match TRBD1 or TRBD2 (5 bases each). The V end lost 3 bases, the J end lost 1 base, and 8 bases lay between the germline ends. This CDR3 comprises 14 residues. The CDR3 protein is CASSFVGGTDTQYF. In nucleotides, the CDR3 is TGTGCCAGCAGTTTCGTGGGGGGCACAGATACGCAGTATTTT.

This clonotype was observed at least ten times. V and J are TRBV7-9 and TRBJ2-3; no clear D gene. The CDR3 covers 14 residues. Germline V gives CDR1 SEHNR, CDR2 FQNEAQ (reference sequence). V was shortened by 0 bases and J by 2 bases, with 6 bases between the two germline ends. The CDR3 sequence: CASSLARSTDTQYF. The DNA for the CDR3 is TGTGCCAGCAGCTTAGCCAGGTCCACAGATACGCAGTATTTT.

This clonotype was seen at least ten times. The CDR3 here is CSAQDYSGETQYF. DNA for the CDR3: TGCAGTGCCCAGGACTACTCCGGGGAGACCCAGTACTTC. The V call is TRBV20-1, the J call TRBJ2-5; possible D gene TRBD2, 6 bases. CDR3 length: 13 residues. Germline values: CDR1 DFQATT, CDR2 SNEGSKA (reference sequence). The V and J ends lost 6 bases and 5 bases respectively, with 16 bases between them.

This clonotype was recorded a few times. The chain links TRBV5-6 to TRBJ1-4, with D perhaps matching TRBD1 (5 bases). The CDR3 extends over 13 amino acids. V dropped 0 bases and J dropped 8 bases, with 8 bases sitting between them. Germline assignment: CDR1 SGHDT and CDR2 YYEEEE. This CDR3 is CASSLGQMEKLFF. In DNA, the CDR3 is TGTGCCAGCAGCTTGGGACAGATGGAAAAACTGTTTTTT.

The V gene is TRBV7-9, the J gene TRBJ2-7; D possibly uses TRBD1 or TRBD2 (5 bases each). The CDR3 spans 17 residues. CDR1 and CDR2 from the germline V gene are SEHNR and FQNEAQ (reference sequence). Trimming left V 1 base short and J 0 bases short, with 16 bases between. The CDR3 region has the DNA TGTGCCAGCAGCTTAGAGGGTCCGGGGCAGAGCTCCTACGAGCAGTACTTC. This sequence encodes CASSLEGPGQSSYEQYF.

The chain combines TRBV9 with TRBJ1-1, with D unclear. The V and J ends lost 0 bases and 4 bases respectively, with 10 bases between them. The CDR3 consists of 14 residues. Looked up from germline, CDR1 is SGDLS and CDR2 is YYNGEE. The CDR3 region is CASSVAARSTEAFF. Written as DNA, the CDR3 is TGTGCCAGCAGCGTAGCAGCCAGGAGCACTGAAGCTTTCTTT.

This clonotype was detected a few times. This chain's CDR3 is CASSRAGRERNEQFF. The CDR3 bases are TGTGCCAGTAGTCGCGCGGGGCGGGAGCGGAATGAGCAGTTCTTC. This sequence joins TRBV19 and TRBJ2-1, with 7 bases fitting TRBD2. Germline trimming cut 5 bases from V and 7 bases from J; bases unmatched to any gene: 11. CDR3 length: 15 residues. From germline, CDR1 is LNHDA and CDR2 SQIVND (reference sequence).

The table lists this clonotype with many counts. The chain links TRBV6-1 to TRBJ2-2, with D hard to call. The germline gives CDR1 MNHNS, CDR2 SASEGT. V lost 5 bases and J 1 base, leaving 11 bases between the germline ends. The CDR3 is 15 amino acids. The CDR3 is CASSPGWENTGELFF. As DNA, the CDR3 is TGTGCCAGCAGTCCCGGGTGGGAGAACACCGGGGAGCTGTTTTTT.

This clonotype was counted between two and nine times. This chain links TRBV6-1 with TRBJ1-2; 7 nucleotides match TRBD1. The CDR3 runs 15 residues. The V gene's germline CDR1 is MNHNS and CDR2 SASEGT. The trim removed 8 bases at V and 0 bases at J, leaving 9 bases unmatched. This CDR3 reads CASHFTGTANYGYTF. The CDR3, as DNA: TGTGCCAGCCACTTCACCGGGACAGCTAACTATGGCTACACCTTC.

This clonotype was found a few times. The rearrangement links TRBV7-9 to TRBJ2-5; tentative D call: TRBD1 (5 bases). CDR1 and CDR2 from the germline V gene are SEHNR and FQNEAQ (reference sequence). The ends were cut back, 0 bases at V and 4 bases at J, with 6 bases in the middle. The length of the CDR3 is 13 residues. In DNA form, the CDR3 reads TGTGCCAGCAGCTTAGCCAGGGTAGAGACCCAGTACTTC. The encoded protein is CASSLARVETQYF.

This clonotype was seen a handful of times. This CDR3 reads CSARGLGGGDTEAFF. The CDR3 DNA sequence: TGCAGTGCTAGGGGCTTAGGTGGGGGGGACACTGAAGCTTTCTTT. The chain carries TRBV20-1 and TRBJ1-1; tentatively, D is TRBD1 (5 bases). V was clipped by 3 bases and J by 3 bases, with 17 bases between them. The CDR3 extends over 15 amino acids. Germline CDR1 reads DFQATT; CDR2 reads SNEGSKA (reference sequence).

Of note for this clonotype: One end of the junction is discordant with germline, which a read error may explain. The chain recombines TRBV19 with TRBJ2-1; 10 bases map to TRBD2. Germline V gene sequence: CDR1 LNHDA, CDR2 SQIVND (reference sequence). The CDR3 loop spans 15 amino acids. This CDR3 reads CASRLAGNSYNAQFF. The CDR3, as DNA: TGTGCCAGTAGACTAGCGGGAAACTCCTACAATGCGCAGTTCTTC.

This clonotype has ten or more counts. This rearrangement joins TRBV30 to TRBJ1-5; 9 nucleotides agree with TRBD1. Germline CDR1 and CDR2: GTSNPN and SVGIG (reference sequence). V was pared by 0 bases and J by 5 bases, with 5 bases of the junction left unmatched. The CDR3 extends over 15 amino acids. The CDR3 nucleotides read TGTGCCTGGAGTGTAGGCGACAGGGGGGATCAGCCCCAGCATTTT. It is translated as CAWSVGDRGDQPQHF.

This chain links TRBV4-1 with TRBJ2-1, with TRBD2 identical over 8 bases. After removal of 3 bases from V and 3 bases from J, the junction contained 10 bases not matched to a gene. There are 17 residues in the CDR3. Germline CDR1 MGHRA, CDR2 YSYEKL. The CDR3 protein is CASSQGDGLASYNEQFF. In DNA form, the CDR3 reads TGCGCCAGCAGCCAGGGGGACGGACTAGCTAGCTACAATGAGCAGTTCTTC.

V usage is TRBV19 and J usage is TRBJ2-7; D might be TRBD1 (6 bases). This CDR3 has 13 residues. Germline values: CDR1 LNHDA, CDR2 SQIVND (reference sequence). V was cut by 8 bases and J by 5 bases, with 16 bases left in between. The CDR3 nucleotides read TGTGCCAGTGGCCTCGGGACATTCCACGAGCAGTACTTC. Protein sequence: CASGLGTFHEQYF.

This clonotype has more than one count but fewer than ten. CDR3 nucleotides: TGTGCCAGCAGGGACAGTATTAATGAAAAACTGTTTTTT. Amino acid sequence: CASRDSINEKLFF. This chain connects TRBV28 to TRBJ1-4, with D tentatively TRBD1 (6 bases). Deletions cut 6 bases from V and 4 bases from J, with 9 bases between. The CDR3 totals 13 residues. Germline CDR1 MDHEN, CDR2 SYDVKM.

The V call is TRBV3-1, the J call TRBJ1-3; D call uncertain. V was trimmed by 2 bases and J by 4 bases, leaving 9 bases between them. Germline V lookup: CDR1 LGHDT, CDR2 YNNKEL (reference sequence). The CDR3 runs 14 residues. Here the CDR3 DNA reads TGTGCCAGCAGCCAAATTGGAACGGGAAACACCATATATTTT. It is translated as CASSQIGTGNTIYF.